These 32 T cell receptor beta chains share one sample of origin, sequenced in a study of blood T cell repertoires in COVID-19. Assay: immunoSEQ multiplex PCR; the TCRdb copy retains only in-frame clones and omits some. The data contain approximately 250,000 clones, approximately 90% of them singletons. The sample comprised PBMCs or T cells enriched from blood (not recorded which). These receptors were obtained from a man in his forties who had been exposed to COVID-19.

The chain uses TRBV6-1 and TRBJ2-1; 10 nucleotides align to TRBD2. The V segment lost 0 bases and the J segment 4 bases; nucleotides outside the gene matches: 6. The length of the CDR3 is 17 residues. The germline CDR1 and CDR2 sequences are MNHNS and SASEGT. As DNA, the CDR3 is TGTGCCAGCAGTGAAGCGTATACAGCGGGAGGGTACAATGAGCAGTTCTTC. This translates into CASSEAYTAGGYNEQFF.

In this sample, this clone turned up a few times. The chain links TRBV18 to TRBJ1-1, with 8 bases aligning to TRBD1. Germline V CDR1 and CDR2: KGHSH, LQKENI. J gave up 0 bases and V 3 bases, and 9 bases lay outside the gene matches. This CDR3 region has 17 residues. The CDR3 loop is CASSPGRGLVLNTEAFF. CDR3 nucleotide sequence: TGTGCCAGCTCACCGGGCAGGGGGCTGGTTTTGAACACTGAAGCTTTCTTT.

The V call is TRBV28, the J call TRBJ2-3, with 11 bases lining up with TRBD2. V lost 5 bases and J lost 6; bases outside the gene matches: 7. The CDR3 covers 15 residues. Germline assignment: CDR1 MDHEN and CDR2 SYDVKM. For the CDR3, the DNA is TGTGCCAGCAGTACGACTAGCGGGAAAGTTGATACGCAGTATTTT. Translation: CASSTTSGKVDTQYF.

A note on this clone: Other DNA sequences of this sample code for an identical CDR3. This chain links TRBV7-2 with TRBJ2-1; tentatively, D is TRBD2 (6 bases). V lost 1 base and J lost 6, with 10 bases in between. This CDR3 has 14 amino acids. Germline V CDR1 and CDR2: SGHTA, FQGNSA. The CDR3 loop reads CASSLGTGGNEQFF. As DNA, the CDR3 is TGTGCCAGCAGCTTAGGTACCGGGGGCAATGAGCAGTTCTTC.

About this clone: The identical CDR3 is also encoded by other nucleotide sequences in the sample. J is TRBJ1-3 and V is TRBV4-1; tentatively, D is TRBD1 (6 bases). This CDR3 is 15 amino acids long. Germline values: CDR1 MGHRA, CDR2 YSYEKL. V was shortened by 2 bases and J by 2 bases, with 10 bases between the two germline ends. CDR3: CASSQLQGTGNTIYF. DNA of the CDR3: TGCGCCAGCAGCCAACTTCAGGGGACTGGAAACACCATATATTTT.

This rearrangement joins TRBV7-9 to TRBJ2-7; a possible D gene is TRBD2 (6 bases). Germline values: CDR1 SEHNR, CDR2 FQNEAQ (reference sequence). The V end was cut by 5 bases, the J end by 2 bases, with 13 bases between. This CDR3 has 14 amino acids. The CDR3 DNA follows: TGTGCCAGCAGCCTGGAGGGTACCGCCTACGAGCAGTACTTC. Residues: CASSLEGTAYEQYF.

The count of this clone is one. V usage is TRBV14 and J usage is TRBJ2-7; TRBD1 matches 9 bases. The V gene end was trimmed by 4 bases and the J gene end by 1 base; junction bases not matched to a gene: 5. Germline V CDR1 and CDR2: SGHDN, FVKESK. This CDR3 comprises 15 residues. CDR3 residues: CASSLAGTGSYEQYF. The DNA for the CDR3 is TGTGCCAGCAGCCTAGCCGGGACAGGGTCCTACGAGCAGTACTTC.

In this sample, this clone turned up once. The chain links TRBV9 to TRBJ2-7; perhaps TRBD2 as D (6 bases). This CDR3 contains 15 residues. Germline CDR1 SGDLS, CDR2 YYNGEE. With 1 base removed from V and 2 bases from J, the gap between germline ends came to 13 bases. CDR3 residues: CASSVMGGKAYEQYF. CDR3 DNA: TGTGCCAGCAGCGTAATGGGCGGGAAGGCCTACGAGCAGTACTTC.

V usage is TRBV6-5 and J usage is TRBJ2-1; possible D gene TRBD1, 6 bases. The germline V and J ends were trimmed by 6 bases and 2 bases, with 14 bases remaining between them. CDR3 size: 15 residues. From germline, CDR1 is MNHEY and CDR2 SVGAGI. The CDR3 DNA reads as TGTGCCAGCAGGGACAGAAGCATAACCTACAATGAGCAGTTCTTC. Residues: CASRDRSITYNEQFF.

The rearrangement joins TRBV5-1 to TRBJ2-2, with 8 bases lining up with TRBD1. V shed 2 bases and J 4 bases; nucleotides not matched to a gene: 7. The CDR3 totals 16 residues. In germline, CDR1 is SGHRS, CDR2 YFSETQ. The CDR3 reads CASSFSRGRFTGELFF. The DNA of the CDR3 is TGCGCCAGCAGCTTCAGCAGGGGGCGATTCACCGGGGAGCTGTTTTTT. Complete variable domain (other parts from reference TRBV5-1 and TRBJ2-2): KAGVTQTPRYLIKTRGQQVTLSCSPISGHRSVSWYQQTPGQGLQFLFEYFSETQRNKGNFPGRFSGRQFSNSRSEMNVSTLELGDSALYLCASSFSRGRFTGELFFGEGSRLTVL.

The chain carries TRBV7-9 and TRBJ1-2; tentatively, D is TRBD1 (5 bases). The CDR3 extends over 13 amino acids. Germline V gene sequence: CDR1 SEHNR, CDR2 FQNEAQ (reference sequence). V was pared by 0 bases and J by 7 bases, with 9 bases between. The CDR3 region has the DNA TGTGCCAGCAGCTTAGCAGGGGTGGGTGGCTACACCTTC. This sequence encodes CASSLAGVGGYTF. The variable domain in full, with the rest retrieved from reference TRBV7-9 and TRBJ1-2, is DTGVSQNPRHKITKRGQNVTFRCDPISEHNRLYWYRQTLGQGPEFLTYFQNEAQLEKSRLLSDRFSAERPKGSFSTLEIQRTEQGDSAMYLCASSLAGVGGYTFGSGTRLTVV.

V usage is TRBV9 and J usage is TRBJ1-2; D is uncertain. CDR3 length equals 14 residues. In germline, CDR1 is SGDLS, CDR2 YYNGEE. V gave up 2 bases and J gave up 5 bases, with 13 bases separating them. CDR3 nucleotide sequence: TGTGCCAGCAGCGTCGGTTTCACCGCTTATGGCTACACCTTC. It yields the protein CASSVGFTAYGYTF. The full variable domain, completed using reference TRBV9 and TRBJ1-2, is DSGVTQTPKHLITATGQRVTLRCSPRSGDLSVYWYQQSLDQGLQFLIQYYNGEERAKGNILERFSAQQFPDLHSELNLSSLELGDSALYFCASSVGFTAYGYTFGSGTRLTVV.

This clone was counted between two and nine times. J is TRBJ2-2 and V is TRBV4-2; D ambiguous. Germline lookup yields CDR1 LGHNA and CDR2 YNFKEQ. V was pared by 4 bases and J by 6 bases, with 18 bases between. This CDR3 has 16 residues. This chain's CDR3 is CASSRHDGRWAGELFF. The DNA of the CDR3 is TGTGCCAGCAGCCGACATGACGGCCGGTGGGCCGGGGAGCTGTTTTTT.

The chain employs TRBV29-1 and TRBJ1-4; tentative D call: TRBD1 (5 bases). CDR3 length equals 13 residues. Trimming removed 5 bases at V and 8 bases at J, with 15 bases between. The V gene's germline CDR1 is SQVTM and CDR2 ANQGSEA. CDR3 sequence reads: CSVQGRRLEKLFF. DNA for the CDR3: TGCAGCGTTCAGGGTCGGCGGTTAGAAAAACTGTTTTTT. The whole variable domain, remainder taken from reference TRBV29-1 and TRBJ1-4, is SAVISQKPSRDICQRGTSLTIQCQVDSQVTMMFWYRQQPGQSLTLIATANQGSEATYESGFVIDKFPISRPNLTFSTLTVSNMSPEDSSIYLCSVQGRRLEKLFFGSGTQLSVL.

The chain carries TRBV7-2 and TRBJ2-1, with 15 bases identical to TRBD2. V trimming: 5 bases; J trimming: 7 bases; junction bases outside the gene matches: 6. Per the germline V gene, CDR1 is SGHTA and CDR2 is FQGNSA. This CDR3 is built from 16 residues. Written as DNA, the CDR3 is TGTGCCAGCAGCCCCCACGGGACTAGCGGGAGGAATGAGCAGTTCTTC. Residues: CASSPHGTSGRNEQFF.

The V and J genes are TRBV21-1 and TRBJ1-1; TRBD1 was called by the table and not checked on the DNA. TRBV21-1 is tagged as a pseudogene. The CDR3 sequence is 14 residues long. This CDR3 reads CASSKAQGYTEAFF. The DNA of the CDR3 is TGTGCCAGCAGCAAAGCTCAGGGCTACACTGAAGCTTTCTTT.

The chain combines TRBV9 with TRBJ2-1; TRBD2 agrees at 7 bases. Germline trimming cut 4 bases from V and 8 bases from J; bases unmatched to any gene: 12. Germline V gives CDR1 SGDLS, CDR2 YYNGEE. The CDR3 runs 15 residues. In DNA form, the CDR3 reads TGTGCCAGCAGCCCGCCTGGCGGGAGTGGACATGAGCAGTTCTTC. Amino acid sequence: CASSPPGGSGHEQFF.

This chain connects TRBV19 to TRBJ2-6; D gene ambiguous. Trimming removed 2 bases from V and 0 bases from J, with 5 bases in between. The CDR3 sequence is 15 residues long. Germline V gene sequence: CDR1 LNHDA, CDR2 SQIVND (reference sequence). CDR3 nucleotides: TGTGCCAGTAGTATACTTTCCTCTGGGGCCAACGTCCTGACTTTC. Translation gives CASSILSSGANVLTF.

The V gene is TRBV3-1 (or the pseudogene TRBV3-2), the J gene TRBJ2-1; the match to TRBD2 covers 9 bases. With V trimmed by 1 base and J by 8 bases, 9 bases remained unmatched. CDR3 size: 16 residues. CDR1 LGHDT and CDR2 YNNKEL come from the germline V gene (reference sequence). The CDR3 here is CASSQGRGLARDEQFF. CDR3 DNA: TGTGCCAGCAGCCAAGGAAGAGGACTAGCGCGGGATGAGCAGTTCTTC.

This chain joins TRBV7-2 and TRBJ2-3; perhaps TRBD1 as D (6 bases). V was clipped by 5 bases and J by 1 base, with 16 bases between them. The CDR3 loop spans 16 amino acids. The germline V gene has CDR1 SGHTA and CDR2 FQGNSA. CDR3 region: CASSPLGRGGTDTQYF. CDR3 nucleotides: TGTGCCAGCAGCCCCCTCGGCAGGGGCGGCACAGATACGCAGTATTTT.

This chain connects TRBV19 to TRBJ2-3, with TRBD2 matching 7 bases. This CDR3 region has 16 residues. After removal of 3 bases from V and 6 bases from J, the junction contained 12 bases not matched to a gene. From germline, CDR1 is LNHDA and CDR2 SQIVND (reference sequence). CDR3 DNA sequence: TGTGCCAGTAGTATTACTGGCGGGAGAGGAGACGATACGCAGTATTTT. This gives the protein CASSITGGRGDDTQYF.

The chain uses TRBV19 and TRBJ2-1, with 10 bases that match TRBD2. The CDR3 has 17 residues. Germline V gene lookup returns CDR1 LNHDA and CDR2 SQIVND (reference sequence). After removal of 3 bases from V and 0 bases from J, the junction contained 5 bases not matched to a gene. Written as DNA, the CDR3 is TGTGCCAGTAGTATGACTAGCGGGCAGAGCTCCTACAATGAGCAGTTCTTC. Translating gives CASSMTSGQSSYNEQFF.

This sequence joins TRBV6-1 and TRBJ2-7; D is undetermined. V lost 2 bases, J lost 0 bases, and 11 bases lay in between. The CDR3 length is 15 residues. The V gene's germline CDR1 is MNHNS and CDR2 SASEGT. The CDR3 DNA follows: TGTGCCAGCAGTGAATGGGCAGAACACTCCTACGAGCAGTACTTC. As protein: CASSEWAEHSYEQYF.

The chain links TRBV15 to TRBJ1-2, with 7 bases that match TRBD1. The V segment lost 3 bases and the J segment 3 bases; nucleotides outside the gene matches: 1. This CDR3 has 13 amino acids. Germline V gene sequence: CDR1 LNHNV, CDR2 YYDKDF (reference sequence). CDR3 nucleotides: TGTGCCACCAGCAGCGACAGGGACTATGGCTACACCTTC. The encoded protein is CATSSDRDYGYTF. Complete variable domain (other parts from reference TRBV15 and TRBJ1-2): DAMVIQNPRYQVTQFGKPVTLSCSQTLNHNVMYWYQQKSSQAPKLLFHYYDKDFNNEADTPDNFQSRRPNTSFCFLDIRSPGLGDTAMYLCATSSDRDYGYTFGSGTRLTVV.

Only a few counts were recorded for this clone. The CDR3 DNA sequence: TGTGCCAGCTCACTTGGACACCCCTACGAGCAGTACTTC. Translation gives CASSLGHPYEQYF. The chain links TRBV18 to TRBJ2-7; weak D call: TRBD1 (5 bases). Deletions cut 4 bases from V and 2 bases from J, with 9 bases between. CDR3 length: 13 amino acids. Looked up from germline, CDR1 is KGHSH and CDR2 is LQKENI.

The chain carries TRBV7-2 and TRBJ2-7; 7 nucleotides line up with TRBD2. This CDR3 has 11 amino acids. V shed 2 bases and J 9 bases; nucleotides not matched to a gene: 1. Germline CDR1 SGHTA, CDR2 FQGNSA. This CDR3 reads CASSLWGGQYF. Written as DNA, the CDR3 is TGTGCCAGCAGCTTATGGGGGGGGCAGTACTTC.

The V call is TRBV4-2, the J call TRBJ2-5; D is ambiguous. Trimming cost V 4 bases and J 2 bases, with 17 bases left between them. Germline V lookup: CDR1 LGHNA, CDR2 YNFKEQ. The CDR3 loop spans 16 amino acids. The CDR3 spells CASSPGRGAVQETQYF. CDR3 sequence (DNA): TGTGCCAGCAGCCCCGGCAGAGGCGCGGTACAAGAGACCCAGTACTTC.

This clone was seen more than once but under ten times. This chain links TRBV5-6 with TRBJ1-5; TRBD1 might be the D (5 bases). CDR1 is SGHDT and CDR2 is YYEEEE in the germline V gene. Trimming pared 4 bases from V and 4 bases from J, leaving 12 bases between. The CDR3 covers 14 residues. In DNA form, the CDR3 reads TGTGCCAGCAGCCGTTGGAGGGGTAATCAGCCCCAGCATTTT. Translated: CASSRWRGNQPQHF.

This clone was recorded only once. The chain couples TRBV28 to TRBJ2-3, with D unclear. Looked up from germline, CDR1 is MDHEN and CDR2 is SYDVKM. Trimming shortened V by 1 base and J by 0 bases, and 14 bases separated the two germline ends. This CDR3 comprises 17 residues. The CDR3 sequence is CASSLLGGASSTDTQYF. The CDR3 DNA follows: TGTGCCAGCAGTTTATTAGGCGGAGCTTCTAGCACAGATACGCAGTATTTT.

This clone was observed at least ten times. This chain links TRBV6-5 with TRBJ1-2; D gene uncertain. This CDR3 has 15 residues. In germline, CDR1 is MNHEY, CDR2 SVGAGI. V was trimmed by 3 bases and J by 2 bases, leaving 13 bases between them. The CDR3 DNA reads as TGTGCCAGCAGTTATCGCAGAACAGCCAACTATGGCTACACCTTC. Its translation is CASSYRRTANYGYTF.

This clone came up a few times. The chain has TRBV19 and TRBJ2-1; D uncertain. Germline V gene sequence: CDR1 LNHDA, CDR2 SQIVND (reference sequence). The CDR3 loop spans 13 amino acids. The ends were cut back, 5 bases at V and 5 bases at J, with 10 bases in the middle. This chain's CDR3 is CASSAQEHNEQFF. CDR3 nucleotide sequence: TGTGCCAGTAGTGCGCAGGAACACAATGAGCAGTTCTTC. Based on the CDR3 plus reference TRBV19 and TRBJ2-1, the full variable domain is DGGITQSPKYLFRKEGQNVTLSCEQNLNHDAMYWYRQDPGQGLRLIYYSQIVNDFQKGDIAEGYSVSREKKESFPLTVTSAQKNPTAFYLCASSAQEHNEQFFGPGTRLTVL.

The genes are TRBV11-2 and TRBJ1-3, with D perhaps TRBD1 (6 bases). Trimming cost V 1 base and J 4 bases, with 17 bases left between them. There are 17 residues in the CDR3. CDR1 SGHAT and CDR2 FQNNGV come from the germline V gene. For the CDR3, the DNA is TGTGCCAGCAGCTTAGCCCCAGGGAGGGGGGACGGAAACACCATATATTTT. It encodes CASSLAPGRGDGNTIYF.